A single sample is the source of the 16 T cell receptor beta chains below, sequenced in a study of blood T cell repertoires in COVID-19. The repertoire was sequenced with immunoSEQ multiplex PCR; TCRdb's copy has only in-frame clones and lacks some. The data show about 77,000 clones, more than 80% seen once. Sequenced sample: peripheral blood. These receptors all stem from an older woman with acute or convalescent COVID-19.

The rearrangement joins TRBV29-1 to TRBJ1-1, with TRBD1 matching over 10 bases. Germline-derived CDR1 and CDR2 are SQVTM and ANQGSEA. The CDR3 contains 11 residues. J gave up 6 bases and V 7 bases, and 2 bases lay outside the gene matches. In nucleotides, the CDR3 is TGCAGCGCCGGGACAGGGGCTGAAGCTTTCTTT. The encoded protein is CSAGTGAEAFF. Full variable domain (outside the CDR3, taken from reference TRBV29-1 and TRBJ1-1): SAVISQKPSRDICQRGTSLTIQCQVDSQVTMMFWYRQQPGQSLTLIATANQGSEATYESGFVIDKFPISRPNLTFSTLTVSNMSPEDSSIYLCSAGTGAEAFFGQGTRLTVV.

The gene calls are TRBV27 and TRBJ1-2; tentative D call: TRBD1 (6 bases). The V end was cut by 0 bases, the J end by 4 bases, with 18 bases between. CDR1 is MNHEY, CDR2 SMNVEV, per germline (reference sequence). The CDR3 extends over 17 amino acids. The CDR3 protein is CASSLSYRVGSIYGYTF. CDR3 DNA sequence: TGTGCCAGCAGTTTATCATACAGGGTCGGCTCGATCTATGGCTACACCTTC.

J is TRBJ1-4 and V is TRBV6-5, with D uncertain. V was cut by 0 bases and J by 7 bases, with 12 bases left in between. The CDR3 totals 15 residues. Germline V gene lookup returns CDR1 MNHEY and CDR2 SVGAGI. The CDR3 reads CASSYSWRVSEKLFF. In nucleotides, the CDR3 is TGTGCCAGCAGTTACTCGTGGAGGGTCTCTGAAAAACTGTTTTTT.

J is TRBJ2-3 and V is TRBV7-3, with 15 positions matching TRBD2. The germline CDR1 and CDR2 sequences are SGHTA and FQGTGA. Trimming took 0 bases from V and 6 from J; bases not matched to a gene: 1. The CDR3 consists of 16 residues. CDR3 nucleotides: TGTGCCAGCAGCTTAACGGGACTAGCGGGGGGTGATACGCAGTATTTT. It yields the protein CASSLTGLAGGDTQYF.

The rearrangement joins TRBV7-2 to TRBJ1-1, with D hard to call. Germline assignment: CDR1 SGHTA and CDR2 FQGNSA. The CDR3 contains 16 residues. Trimming removed 3 bases from V and 5 bases from J, with 19 bases in between. CDR3 loop: CASSLGAVAQGTEAFF. Written as DNA, the CDR3 is TGTGCCAGCAGCTTGGGTGCGGTGGCCCAAGGAACTGAAGCTTTCTTT. The whole variable domain, remainder taken from reference TRBV7-2 and TRBJ1-1, is GAGVSQSPSNKVTEKGKDVELRCDPISGHTALYWYRQSLGQGLEFLIYFQGNSAPDKSGLPSDRFSAERTGGSVSTLTIQRTQQEDSAVYLCASSLGAVAQGTEAFFGQGTRLTVV.

The chain recombines TRBV3-1 (or the pseudogene TRBV3-2) with TRBJ2-1, with TRBD2 matching 11 bases. The germline CDR1 and CDR2 sequences are LGHDT and YNNKEL (reference sequence). The CDR3 has 17 amino acids. V gave up 2 bases and J gave up 4 bases; unmatched junction bases: 7. The CDR3 loop reads CASSQHSGGAHYNEQFF. CDR3 in DNA: TGTGCCAGCAGCCAACATAGCGGGGGGGCTCATTACAATGAGCAGTTCTTC.

The rearrangement links TRBV3-1 (or the pseudogene TRBV3-2) to TRBJ2-7; D ambiguous. The CDR3 is 16 residues long. Trimming removed 3 bases from V and 0 bases from J, with 15 bases in between. Germline loops: CDR1 LGHDT, CDR2 YNNKEL (reference sequence). CDR3 in amino acids: CASSHNISQDSYEQYF. CDR3 nucleotides: TGTGCCAGCAGCCATAATATTAGTCAGGACTCCTACGAGCAGTACTTC.

Worth noting for this clone: Other DNA variants within this sample encode the same CDR3. The chain employs TRBV15 and TRBJ2-5; 11 nucleotides match TRBD1. The length of the CDR3 is 14 residues. CDR1 LNHNV and CDR2 YYDKDF come from the germline V gene (reference sequence). V shed 3 bases and J 4 bases; nucleotides not matched to a gene: 1. DNA for the CDR3: TGTGCCACCAGCAGGGACAGGGGGCGAGAGACCCAGTACTTC. Translation gives CATSRDRGRETQYF.

This clone appeared a single time. CDR3 region: CASSLGSLLDTQYF. The CDR3 DNA is TGTGCCAGCAGCTTAGGCTCCCTACTAGATACGCAGTATTTT. The genes are TRBV7-2 and TRBJ2-3; D ambiguous. From germline, CDR1 is SGHTA and CDR2 FQGNSA. V was clipped by 1 base and J by 5 bases, with 10 bases between them. This CDR3 region has 14 residues.

The chain has TRBV7-2 and TRBJ2-2; 10 bases align to TRBD1. After removal of 5 bases from V and 5 bases from J, the junction contained 8 bases not matched to a gene. The length of the CDR3 is 16 residues. The germline CDR1 and CDR2 sequences are SGHTA and FQGNSA. The CDR3 spells CASSDRDRGMTGELFF. CDR3 DNA sequence: TGTGCCAGCAGCGACCGGGACAGGGGAATGACCGGGGAGCTGTTTTTT. The full variable domain, in which reference TRBV7-2 and TRBJ2-2 provide the parts outside the CDR3, is GAGVSQSPSNKVTEKGKDVELRCDPISGHTALYWYRQSLGQGLEFLIYFQGNSAPDKSGLPSDRFSAERTGGSVSTLTIQRTQQEDSAVYLCASSDRDRGMTGELFFGEGSRLTVL.

The rearrangement links TRBV11-3 to TRBJ2-1; possible D gene TRBD2, 7 bases. Deletions cut 4 bases from V and 7 bases from J, with 23 bases between. CDR3 size: 17 residues. Germline CDR1 reads SGHNT; CDR2 reads YENEEA. For the CDR3, the DNA is TGTGCCAGCAGCTCAGACCGCGAGGGGGGGGACGGGAATGAGCAGTTCTTC. This codes for CASSSDREGGDGNEQFF.

The chain recombines TRBV6-5 with TRBJ1-2; possible D gene TRBD1, 5 bases. Trimming pared 6 bases from V and 3 bases from J, leaving 11 bases between. This CDR3 spans 13 amino acids. Per germline, CDR1 MNHEY and CDR2 SVGAGI. As DNA, the CDR3 is TGTGCCAGCAGGGAGGGACGGGACTATGGCTACACCTTC. Translating it yields CASREGRDYGYTF.

The rearrangement uses TRBV11-3 and TRBJ1-2; 8 bases agree with TRBD1. With 4 bases clipped from V and 4 bases from J, the junction kept 5 bases outside the gene matches. CDR3 length equals 14 residues. Germline V gene data show CDR1 as SGHNT and CDR2 as YENEEA. CDR3 coding DNA: TGTGCCAGCAGCTCCCAGGGGGCAAGCTATGGCTACACCTTC. This encodes CASSSQGASYGYTF.

The V call is TRBV7-6, the J call TRBJ1-1; TRBD1 aligns across 7 bases. This CDR3 is built from 16 residues. Trimming removed 2 bases from V and 0 bases from J; junction bases left unmatched: 6. Germline V gene data show CDR1 as SGHVS and CDR2 as FNYEAQ. The CDR3 reads CASSLWADRMNTEAFF. CDR3 sequence (DNA): TGTGCCAGCAGCTTATGGGCGGACAGGATGAACACTGAAGCTTTCTTT.

V is TRBV7-8 and J is TRBJ1-5; TRBD1 is a possible D gene (5 bases). Germline assignment: CDR1 SGHVS and CDR2 FQNEAQ. This CDR3 is built from 15 residues. Trimming removed 5 bases at V and 2 bases at J, with 13 bases between. The CDR3 region has the DNA TGTGCCAGCAGCCCCCAGCGGGGCCGCAATCAGCCCCAGCATTTT. It yields the protein CASSPQRGRNQPQHF.

CDR3 loop: CASSVIREYSGNTIYF. The CDR3 coding sequence is TGCGCCAGCAGTGTTATTCGGGAATACTCTGGAAACACCATATATTTT. V usage is TRBV10-1 and J usage is TRBJ1-3; D uncertain. The CDR3 runs 16 residues. V lost 4 bases and J 0 bases, leaving 13 bases between the germline ends. Germline CDR1 is WNHNN and CDR2 is SYGVQD (reference sequence).